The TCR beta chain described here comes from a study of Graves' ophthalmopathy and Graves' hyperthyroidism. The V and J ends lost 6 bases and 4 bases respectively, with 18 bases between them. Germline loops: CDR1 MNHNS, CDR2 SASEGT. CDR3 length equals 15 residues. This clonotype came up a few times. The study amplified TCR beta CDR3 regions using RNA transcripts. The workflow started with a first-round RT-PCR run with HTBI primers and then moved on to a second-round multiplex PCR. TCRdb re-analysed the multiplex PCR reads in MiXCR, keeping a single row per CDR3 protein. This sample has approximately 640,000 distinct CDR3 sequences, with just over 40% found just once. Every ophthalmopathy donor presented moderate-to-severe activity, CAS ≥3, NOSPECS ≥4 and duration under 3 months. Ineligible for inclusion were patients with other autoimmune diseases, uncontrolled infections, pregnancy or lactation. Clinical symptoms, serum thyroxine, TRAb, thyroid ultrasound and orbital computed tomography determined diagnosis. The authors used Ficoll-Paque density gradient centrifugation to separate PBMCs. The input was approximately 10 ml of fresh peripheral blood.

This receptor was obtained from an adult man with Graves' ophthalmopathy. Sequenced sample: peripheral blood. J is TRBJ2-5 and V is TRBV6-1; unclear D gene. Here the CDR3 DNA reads TGTGCCAGCAGCTACCCCGACGATAGAGGAGAGACCCAGTACTTC. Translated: CASSYPDDRGETQYF.